This TCR beta chain was identified during a study of CD8+ T cells in alopecia areata. The CDR3 is 15 amino acids. The germline gives CDR1 ENHRY, CDR2 SYGVKD. The J segment lost 5 bases and the V segment lost 8 bases, leaving 7 bases of the junction unmatched. Treatment: oral pan-JAK inhibitor, 5-10 mg twice daily. Only a few counts were recorded for this clone. Antigen specificity is unknown. Study-wide results and limits: Mice gave a clearer picture of TCR sharing than patients did, possibly for HLA-related reasons.

In each case, RNA was isolated and then reverse transcribed into cDNA as the sequencing template. Some clones are missing from TCRdb's copy, which holds only in-frame ones; the method was immunoSEQ multiplex PCR. The profile shows around 180,000 clones, less than 65% of them singletons. The sequence was collected from a human donor with alopecia areata. The chain joins TRBV10-3 to TRBJ2-5; 14 bases map to TRBD2. Sequencing was performed on CD4+ T cells sorted from blood, taken at week 24, from a patient treated with tofacitinib. CDR3: CAIQGLAGGPETQYF. CDR3 nucleotides: TGTGCCATCCAAGGACTAGCGGGGGGCCCGGAGACCCAGTACTTC.